Here is one T cell receptor beta chain with its context. Its antigen remains unknown. The record originates from a study of blood T cell dynamics during melanoma immunotherapy. Study results and caveats: It remained unknown if the driving T cell clones were melanoma-specific. Disease-control patients' PBMC repertoires became either more clonal or more diverse at W3.

TCRdb's table, derived via immunoSEQ multiplex PCR, lists solely in-frame clones and lacks some. The sample carries approximately 9,800 clones, roughly nine tenths recorded once. The time point: pre-treatment baseline. Response was assessed by RECIST 1.1 at 12 weeks, except two rapid progressors. The CDR3 contains 15 residues. V was trimmed by 4 bases and J by 2 bases, leaving 14 bases between them. Germline assignment: CDR1 SGDLS and CDR2 YYNGEE. This clonotype was obtained from a human donor with melanoma. This chain joins TRBV9 and TRBJ2-3; D gene ambiguous. This specimen consisted of blood, obtained from a patient treated with checkpoint blockade. CDR3: CASSPRPATTDTQYF. The CDR3 DNA follows: TGTGCCAGCAGCCCCCGACCGGCAACCACAGATACGCAGTATTTT.